The 26 T cell receptor beta chains below all came from one sample that was sequenced in a study of somatic mutations in cytotoxic T cells in rheumatoid arthritis. The data were produced by immunoSEQ multiplex PCR, yet TCRdb's version contains in-frame clones alone and is incomplete. Seen here are approximately 23,000 clones, about four fifths observed once, and the top ten hold over 9%. Sequenced sample: CD8+ T cells sorted from blood. These receptors were taken from an adult with rheumatoid arthritis.

This chain connects TRBV5-1 to TRBJ2-7, with D maybe TRBD1 (5 bases). V gave up 4 bases and J gave up 4 bases, with 9 bases separating them. Germline CDR1 SGHRS, CDR2 YFSETQ. The CDR3 runs to 12 residues. The CDR3 nucleotides are TGCGCCAGCAGCATAACAGGATACGAGCAGTACTTC. As protein: CASSITGYEQYF.

This clone was seen only once. The CDR3 region is CASRGLAGDVTGELFF. The CDR3 region has the DNA TGTGCCAGCCGGGGGCTAGCGGGAGATGTTACCGGGGAGCTGTTTTTT. The genes are TRBV6-4 and TRBJ2-2, with 10 bases fitting TRBD2. V lost 8 bases and J lost 5; bases outside the gene matches: 11. CDR1 MRHNA and CDR2 SNTAGT come from the germline V gene. The CDR3 totals 16 residues.

This clone is medium-sized. Here the CDR3 reads CASSQDLRGDGYTF. CDR3 bases: TGTGCCAGCAGCCAAGATCTCAGGGGGGATGGCTACACCTTC. The gene calls are TRBV4-2 and TRBJ1-2; 7 nucleotides match TRBD1. Per germline, CDR1 LGHNA and CDR2 YNFKEQ. The CDR3 extends over 14 amino acids. Unmatched junction bases numbered 4, after V lost 0 bases and J lost 6 bases.

V is TRBV5-4 and J is TRBJ2-1; D is uncertain. The V gene's germline CDR1 is SGHNT and CDR2 YYREEE (reference sequence). V was cut by 2 bases and J by 5 bases, with 5 bases left in between. CDR3 size: 12 residues. DNA of the CDR3: TGTGCCAGCAGCTTTGGAGACAATGAGCAGTTCTTC. Translation: CASSFGDNEQFF.

The chain links TRBV12-5 to TRBJ2-7; 12 bases align to TRBD2. Germline trimming cut 3 bases from V and 2 bases from J; bases unmatched to any gene: 2. Germline V gives CDR1 LGHNT, CDR2 FRNRAP. This CDR3 spans 15 amino acids. CDR3 bases: TGTGCTAGTGGTTTTGGACTAGCGGGACCCTACGAGCAGTACTTC. Amino acid sequence: CASGFGLAGPYEQYF.

This sequence joins TRBV4-3 and TRBJ2-2; tentatively, D is TRBD1 (5 bases). Per germline, CDR1 LGHNA and CDR2 YSLEER. The CDR3 consists of 15 residues. V shed 4 bases and J shed 5 bases, with 14 bases lying between them. CDR3 sequence (DNA): TGCGCCAGCAGCCCCCCCAGGGCAGGTACCGGGGAGCTGTTTTTT. As protein: CASSPPRAGTGELFF.

The rearrangement joins TRBV5-4 to TRBJ2-1, with TRBD2 matching over 8 bases. This CDR3 has 15 amino acids. Per germline, CDR1 SGHNT and CDR2 YYREEE (reference sequence). V shed 0 bases and J 5 bases; nucleotides not matched to a gene: 4. The CDR3 region has the DNA TGTGCCAGCAGCTTGGCTTCGCGGGGGGACAATGAGCAGTTCTTC. Protein product: CASSLASRGDNEQFF.

Only one count was recorded for this clone. This rearrangement joins TRBV6-5 to TRBJ2-1, with D perhaps TRBD2 (6 bases). Trimming removed 0 bases from V and 3 bases from J, with 9 bases in between. Germline V gene sequence: CDR1 MNHEY, CDR2 SVGAGI. The CDR3 sequence is 15 residues long. The CDR3 loop is CASSYSSGVYNEQFF. CDR3 bases: TGTGCCAGCAGTTACTCTAGCGGAGTCTACAATGAGCAGTTCTTC.

This clone was found a few times. The V call is TRBV29-1, the J call TRBJ2-7; D not resolved. The CDR3 totals 16 residues. V was clipped by 0 bases and J by 2 bases, with 17 bases between them. CDR1 and CDR2 (germline): SQVTM, ANQGSEA. The CDR3, as DNA: TGCAGCGTTGAAGAGGGTCAAGGACGGACGACCTACGAGCAGTACTTC. Protein sequence: CSVEEGQGRTTYEQYF.

This sequence joins TRBV30 and TRBJ2-5; the D gene is possibly TRBD2 (5 bases). The last part of the DNA fits TRBJ2-7 better; the J call may be wrong. The CDR3 has 11 residues. Looked up from germline, CDR1 is GTSNPN and CDR2 is SVGIG (reference sequence). In DNA, the CDR3 is TGTGCCTTAGCACTAGGTCTCGAGCAGTACTTC. This encodes CALALGLEQYF.

The chain couples TRBV7-9 to TRBJ1-4, with 9 bases lining up with TRBD1. The CDR3 has 14 amino acids. Trimming took 5 bases from V and 8 from J; bases not matched to a gene: 6. Germline values: CDR1 SEHNR, CDR2 FQNEAQ (reference sequence). The CDR3 spells CASSRTGAGEKLFF. The CDR3 DNA follows: TGTGCCAGCAGCCGGACAGGGGCGGGGGAAAAACTGTTTTTT.

This rearrangement joins TRBV6-6 to TRBJ2-7, with TRBD1 as a possible D gene (5 bases). In germline, CDR1 is MNHNY, CDR2 SVGAGI (reference sequence). The germline V and J ends were trimmed by 1 base and 4 bases, with 8 bases remaining between them. This CDR3 has 13 residues. The CDR3 region is CASSYFQGYEQYF. The DNA of the CDR3 is TGTGCCAGCAGTTACTTTCAGGGTTACGAGCAGTACTTC.

J is TRBJ2-1 and V is TRBV10-3; D perhaps matches TRBD2 (6 bases). Germline CDR1 reads ENHRY; CDR2 reads SYGVKD. The CDR3 covers 16 residues. V shed 0 bases and J shed 3 bases, with 12 bases lying between them. CDR3 protein: CAISESLGEDYNEQFF. CDR3 bases: TGTGCCATCAGTGAGTCTTTGGGGGAGGACTACAATGAGCAGTTCTTC.

The rearrangement uses TRBV7-9 and TRBJ2-2; D gene unclear. Germline V gene lookup returns CDR1 SEHNR and CDR2 FQNEAQ (reference sequence). Between the trimmed V and J ends, which lost 6 bases and 6 bases, there was a span of 8 bases. This CDR3 contains 12 residues. In DNA, the CDR3 is TGTGCCAGCAGTTTGGCCGCCGGGGAGCTGTTTTTT. Residues: CASSLAAGELFF.

The chain couples TRBV9 to TRBJ2-2; 7 positions match TRBD1. The J segment lost 7 bases and the V segment lost 4 bases, leaving 4 bases of the junction unmatched. CDR3 length equals 13 residues. Germline-derived CDR1 and CDR2 are SGDLS and YYNGEE. The DNA of the CDR3 is TGTGCCAGCAGCCCACGGGACAGCGGGGAGCTGTTTTTT. Its protein product is CASSPRDSGELFF.

The CDR3 region is CASSSWDGVTDTQYF. The CDR3, as DNA: TGTGCCAGCAGCTCATGGGACGGGGTCACAGATACGCAGTATTTT. The chain couples TRBV11-2 to TRBJ2-3; D is possibly TRBD1 or TRBD2 (5 bases each). The germline V and J ends were trimmed by 4 bases and 2 bases, with 13 bases remaining between them. The V gene's germline CDR1 is SGHAT and CDR2 FQNNGV. The CDR3 sequence is 15 residues long.

This sequence joins TRBV29-1 and TRBJ2-7, with 8 bases that match TRBD2. This CDR3 comprises 14 residues. The germline CDR1 and CDR2 sequences are SQVTM and ANQGSEA. Unmatched junction bases numbered 10, after V lost 6 bases and J lost 3 bases. The CDR3 nucleotides read TGCAGCGTCATTTCGGGAGGGACCTACTACGAGCAGTACTTC. Translation gives CSVISGGTYYEQYF.

The rearrangement uses TRBV2 and TRBJ2-3, with no clear D. The CDR3 length is 16 residues. V lost 7 bases and J lost 0, with 17 bases in between. Germline values: CDR1 SNHLY, CDR2 FYNNEI. The CDR3 is CASIGYGGPSTDTQYF. In DNA form, the CDR3 reads TGTGCCAGCATAGGGTACGGCGGACCCAGCACAGATACGCAGTATTTT.

The J gene is TRBJ2-1, the V gene TRBV4-2; 8 nucleotides match TRBD2. The CDR3 is made up of 17 amino acids. Germline assignment: CDR1 LGHNA and CDR2 YNFKEQ. V lost 0 bases and J lost 4; bases outside the gene matches: 8. CDR3 in amino acids: CASSQDSRLASYNEQFF. DNA for the CDR3: TGTGCCAGCAGCCAAGATTCCCGACTAGCGAGTTACAATGAGCAGTTCTTC.

J is TRBJ2-5 and V is TRBV6-4, with a weak D call TRBD1 (6 bases). Germline V gives CDR1 MRHNA, CDR2 SNTAGT. The CDR3 is made up of 18 amino acids. Trimming shortened V by 5 bases and J by 1 base, and 23 bases separated the two germline ends. This CDR3 reads CASSPLSQGWLVQETQYF. Here the CDR3 DNA reads TGTGCCAGCAGTCCCCTCTCACAGGGATGGTTAGTCCAAGAGACCCAGTACTTC.

This chain connects TRBV5-5 to TRBJ2-7; 7 nucleotides align to TRBD1. CDR1 SGHKS and CDR2 YYEKEE come from the germline V gene (reference sequence). The CDR3 loop spans 14 amino acids. With 5 bases clipped from V and 0 bases from J, the junction kept 5 bases outside the gene matches. CDR3 sequence reads: CASSWTGYSYEQYF. The CDR3 DNA reads TGTGCCAGCAGTTGGACAGGCTACTCCTACGAGCAGTACTTC. The full variable domain, with the rest looked up from reference TRBV5-5 and TRBJ2-7, is DAGVTQSPTHLIKTRGQQVTLRCSPISGHKSVSWYQQVLGQGPQFIFQYYEKEERGRGNFPDRFSARQFPNYSSELNVNALLLGDSALYLCASSWTGYSYEQYFGPGTRLTVT.

This clone was seen only a few times. The gene calls are TRBV27 and TRBJ2-5; D might be TRBD1 (5 bases). The germline CDR1 and CDR2 sequences are MNHEY and SMNVEV (reference sequence). The V end lost 5 bases, the J end lost 2 bases, and 9 bases lay between the germline ends. The length of the CDR3 is 13 residues. CDR3 bases: TGTGCCAGCAGTCTAGACAGACAAGAGACCCAGTACTTC. This codes for CASSLDRQETQYF.

This chain links TRBV4-2 with TRBJ2-7; 9 positions agree with TRBD1. The trim removed 3 bases at V and 5 bases at J, leaving 14 bases unmatched. Germline V lookup: CDR1 LGHNA, CDR2 YNFKEQ. This CDR3 spans 17 amino acids. The DNA for the CDR3 is TGTGCCAGCAGCCAGGCCCCCCCCGGGACAGGGATCCACGAGCAGTACTTC. This codes for CASSQAPPGTGIHEQYF.

The V call is TRBV9, the J call TRBJ1-2; TRBD1 matches 9 bases. This CDR3 has 12 residues. V shed 5 bases, J shed 6 bases, and the junction held 2 bases outside the gene matches. Germline V CDR1 and CDR2: SGDLS, YYNGEE. CDR3 loop: CASRDRGDGYTF. The DNA for the CDR3 is TGTGCCAGCAGGGACAGGGGAGATGGCTACACCTTC.

This clone came up a few times. The J gene is TRBJ2-7, the V gene TRBV10-3; D might be TRBD1 (5 bases). In germline, CDR1 is ENHRY, CDR2 SYGVKD. Trimming left V 0 bases short and J 2 bases short, with 8 bases between. The CDR3 runs 14 residues. The DNA for the CDR3 is TGTGCCATCAGTGAGTCGAGGACAACCTACGAGCAGTACTTC. Translating it yields CAISESRTTYEQYF.

This chain connects TRBV9 to TRBJ2-1, with 10 positions matching TRBD2. The CDR3 is 17 residues long. Germline V gene sequence: CDR1 SGDLS, CDR2 YYNGEE. The J segment lost 2 bases and the V segment lost 4 bases, leaving 9 bases of the junction unmatched. The DNA for the CDR3 is TGTGCCAGCAGCAAAGGGGTAGCGGGGGGCACCTACAATGAGCAGTTCTTC. Encoded protein: CASSKGVAGGTYNEQFF.